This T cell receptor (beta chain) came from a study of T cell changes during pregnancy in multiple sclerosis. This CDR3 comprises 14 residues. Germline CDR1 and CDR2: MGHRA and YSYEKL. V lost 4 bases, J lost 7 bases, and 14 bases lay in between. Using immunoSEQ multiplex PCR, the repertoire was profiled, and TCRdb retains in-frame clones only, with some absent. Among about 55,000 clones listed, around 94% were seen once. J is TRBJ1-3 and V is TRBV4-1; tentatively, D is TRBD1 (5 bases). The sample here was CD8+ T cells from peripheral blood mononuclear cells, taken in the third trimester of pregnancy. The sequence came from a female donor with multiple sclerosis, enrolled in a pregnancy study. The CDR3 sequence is CASSPVGERNTIYF. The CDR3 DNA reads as TGCGCCAGCAGCCCAGTAGGGGAACGGAACACCATATATTTT.